This T cell receptor (beta chain) was retrieved from a study of blood T cells in healthy people across ages. Then a second PCR, running about 6 to 12 cycles, was carried out with a sample-barcoded 5' primer and a J-beta primer mix. TCRdb reprocessed the 5' RACE reads with MiXCR, giving one entry per CDR3 protein. The sample contains almost 1 million distinct CDR3 sequences, just over 50% of which appear only once. V lost 4 bases, J lost 9 bases, and 21 bases stayed unmatched. The germline V gene has CDR1 DFQATT and CDR2 SNEGSKA (reference sequence). This CDR3 has 18 amino acids. As concerns this clonotype: What it recognizes is unknown.

General study findings and limits: Investigators treated diversity estimates from one million T cells as underestimates.

This TCR derives from a woman aged 60 to 75 in good health. V is TRBV20-1 and J is TRBJ2-4; 10 nucleotides line up with TRBD2. Sample: blood. This CDR3 is CSATPQTRTSGVLGIQYF. The CDR3 DNA is TGCAGTGCTACGCCCCAGACGAGGACTAGCGGAGTTCTGGGCATTCAGTACTTC.